These 31 T cell receptor beta chains share one sample of origin, sequenced in a study of Ad26.COV2.S vaccination and SARS-CoV-2 variants. Documented treatment: around 19 received Ad26.COV2.S at low or high dose, single or two shots; 5 received placebo; per-sample allocation not given. Day 63 after the first injection of vaccine or placebo was the sampling time. The method was immunoSEQ multiplex PCR; TCRdb's version includes in-frame clones alone and lacks a portion of them. The sample records roughly 390,000 clones, approximately 90% being singletons. The material was peripheral blood, obtained in a trial of Ad26.COV2.S vaccine versus placebo. Every receptor here comes from a person aged 18-65 years who received the Ad26.COV2.S COVID-19 vaccine or a placebo.

The CDR3 bases are TGCAGCGTTCGCAGAATTCTCCGCAATGAAAAACTGTTTTTT. It yields the protein CSVRRILRNEKLFF. The chain is built from TRBV29-1 and TRBJ1-4; D uncertain. Trimming stripped 5 bases from V and 5 bases from J, with 15 bases between. There are 14 residues in the CDR3. Per the germline V gene, CDR1 is SQVTM and CDR2 is ANQGSEA.

This clone was counted a single time. The gene calls are TRBV24-1 and TRBJ2-3; D unclear. Trimming took off 5 bases at V and 1 base at J, with 3 bases between the two ends. In germline, CDR1 is KGHDR, CDR2 SFDVKD. The CDR3 sequence is 12 residues long. CDR3 amino acids: CATSVGTDTQYF. In DNA, the CDR3 is TGTGCCACCAGTGTAGGCACAGATACGCAGTATTTT.

V and J are TRBV6-5 and TRBJ1-6; D is possibly TRBD1 (5 bases). With 7 bases removed from V and 8 bases from J, the gap between germline ends came to 6 bases. This CDR3 spans 11 amino acids. Germline CDR1 reads MNHEY; CDR2 reads SVGAGI. The CDR3 protein is CASKGDSPLHF. For the CDR3, the DNA is TGTGCCAGCAAAGGGGATTCACCCCTCCACTTT.

The chain carries TRBV4-2 and TRBJ2-3; no clear D. The germline V gene has CDR1 LGHNA and CDR2 YNFKEQ. The CDR3 consists of 14 residues. Trimming removed 2 bases at V and 5 bases at J, with 11 bases between. The CDR3 sequence: CASSQPETRDTQYF. CDR3 sequence (DNA): TGTGCCAGCAGCCAACCAGAGACCCGAGATACGCAGTATTTT.

The J gene is TRBJ1-1, the V gene TRBV2; D is ambiguous. V was clipped by 3 bases and J by 0 bases, with 14 bases between them. This CDR3 is built from 16 residues. Germline CDR1 SNHLY, CDR2 FYNNEI. CDR3 DNA: TGTGCCAGCAGTGATTTAGTGGGGTTATTGAACACTGAAGCTTTCTTT. Residues: CASSDLVGLLNTEAFF. Together with reference TRBV2 and TRBJ1-1, the CDR3 gives the full variable domain: EPEVTQTPSHQVTQMGQEVILRCVPISNHLYFYWYRQILGQKVEFLVSFYNNEISEKSEIFDDQFSVERPDGSNFTLKIRSTKLEDSAMYFCASSDLVGLLNTEAFFGQGTRLTVV.

This clone has only one observation. The V call is TRBV9, the J call TRBJ1-6, with 7 bases lining up with TRBD1. Unmatched junction bases numbered 7, after V lost 4 bases and J lost 6 bases. This CDR3 has 15 amino acids. Germline V gene data show CDR1 as SGDLS and CDR2 as YYNGEE. This chain's CDR3 is CASSSTTGFNSPLHF. The CDR3 DNA is TGTGCCAGCAGCTCAACGACAGGGTTTAATTCACCCCTCCACTTT.

This clone appeared a single time. Other DNA variants within this sample encode the same CDR3. The CDR3 is CASSLQGNTIYF. The DNA of the CDR3 is TGTGCCAGCAGCTTACAGGGAAACACCATATATTTT. This chain links TRBV7-9 with TRBJ1-3; no clear D. V gave up 2 bases and J gave up 4 bases, with 3 bases separating them. The germline CDR1 and CDR2 sequences are SEHNR and FQNEAQ (reference sequence). This CDR3 has 12 amino acids.

V is TRBV4-1 and J is TRBJ2-1; a possible D gene is TRBD1 (6 bases). V was pared by 4 bases and J by 4 bases, with 11 bases between. The germline gives CDR1 MGHRA, CDR2 YSYEKL. This CDR3 comprises 14 residues. The CDR3 loop reads CASSLRGNYNEQFF. CDR3 sequence (DNA): TGCGCCAGCAGCCTAAGGGGGAATTACAATGAGCAGTTCTTC.

This chain joins TRBV5-6 and TRBJ1-2; D is uncertain. This CDR3 is built from 11 residues. Germline CDR1 reads SGHDT; CDR2 reads YYEEEE. V dropped 1 base and J dropped 6 bases, with 4 bases sitting between them. The CDR3, as DNA: TGTGCCAGCAGCTTGCGAGATGGCTACACCTTC. Protein sequence: CASSLRDGYTF.

This clone came up once. The chain is built from TRBV13 and TRBJ2-7, with TRBD2 matching 7 bases. V trimming: 5 bases; J trimming: 9 bases; junction bases outside the gene matches: 4. The CDR3 has 11 amino acids. The V gene's germline CDR1 is PRHDT and CDR2 FYEKMQ (reference sequence). In nucleotides, the CDR3 is TGTGCCAGCAGCCAAGGGGAGGGGCAGTACTTC. This encodes CASSQGEGQYF.

This clone appeared a few times. The rearrangement links TRBV7-9 to TRBJ2-2; 7 bases are shared with TRBD1. Trimming cost V 5 bases and J 0 bases; bases outside gene matches: 9. The CDR3 runs 17 residues. CDR1 and CDR2 from the germline V gene are SEHNR and FQNEAQ (reference sequence). CDR3: CASSLGSGQANTGELFF. CDR3 in DNA: TGTGCCAGCAGCCTGGGCTCCGGACAGGCGAACACCGGGGAGCTGTTTTTT. Looking up the rest from reference TRBV7-9 and TRBJ2-2 gives the full variable domain: DTGVSQNPRHKITKRGQNVTFRCDPISEHNRLYWYRQTLGQGPEFLTYFQNEAQLEKSRLLSDRFSAERPKGSFSTLEIQRTEQGDSAMYLCASSLGSGQANTGELFFGEGSRLTVL.

The rearrangement uses TRBV24-1 and TRBJ2-3; TRBD2 agrees at 12 bases. The CDR3 spans 17 residues. Germline trimming cut 5 bases from V and 4 bases from J; bases unmatched to any gene: 9. Germline assignment: CDR1 KGHDR and CDR2 SFDVKD. CDR3 in DNA: TGTGCCACCAGTGCCGCCGCTCTAGCGGGGGGGCCAGATACGCAGTATTTT. This sequence encodes CATSAAALAGGPDTQYF.

The chain carries TRBV19 and TRBJ2-3; the D is unclear. The germline gives CDR1 LNHDA, CDR2 SQIVND (reference sequence). V shed 5 bases and J shed 3 bases, with 15 bases lying between them. CDR3 length equals 15 residues. CDR3 bases: TGTGCCAGTAGTCCCCGGCAGGAATCTACAGATACGCAGTATTTT. Its translation is CASSPRQESTDTQYF. Full variable domain (missing parts from reference TRBV19 and TRBJ2-3): DGGITQSPKYLFRKEGQNVTLSCEQNLNHDAMYWYRQDPGQGLRLIYYSQIVNDFQKGDIAEGYSVSREKKESFPLTVTSAQKNPTAFYLCASSPRQESTDTQYFGPGTRLTVL.

The sample holds one count of this clone. V gene TRBV13 combines with J gene TRBJ2-7, with D maybe TRBD2 (6 bases). The germline gives CDR1 PRHDT, CDR2 FYEKMQ (reference sequence). The CDR3 contains 15 residues. Trimming pared 0 bases from V and 5 bases from J, leaving 14 bases between. The CDR3 loop reads CASSLGDTAGHEQYF. Written as DNA, the CDR3 is TGTGCCAGCAGCTTAGGAGACACAGCGGGCCACGAGCAGTACTTC.

V and J are TRBV18 and TRBJ1-1, with a weak D call TRBD1 (6 bases). V shed 6 bases and J shed 2 bases, with 13 bases lying between them. Germline CDR1 is KGHSH and CDR2 is LQKENI. The CDR3 spans 14 residues. In nucleotides, the CDR3 is TGTGCCAGCTCCAACCCGGGGGCTAACACTGAAGCTTTCTTT. Amino acids: CASSNPGANTEAFF.

This clone was recorded once. This chain uses TRBV29-1 with TRBJ2-1; tentatively, D is TRBD2 (7 bases). Germline CDR1 reads SQVTM; CDR2 reads ANQGSEA. V shed 4 bases and J shed 7 bases, with 17 bases lying between them. The CDR3 runs to 14 residues. The CDR3 coding sequence is TGCAGCGTTGGTCGGGCGGGGGCCCTTAATGAGCAGTTCTTC. This codes for CSVGRAGALNEQFF.

This rearrangement joins TRBV5-1 to TRBJ2-1; 8 bases line up with TRBD2. CDR3 size: 15 residues. The V segment lost 0 bases and the J segment 5 bases; nucleotides outside the gene matches: 4. From germline, CDR1 is SGHRS and CDR2 YFSETQ. As DNA, the CDR3 is TGCGCCAGCAGCTTGGAAGCGGGGGCTCACAATGAGCAGTTCTTC. Translated, it gives CASSLEAGAHNEQFF.

This chain joins TRBV4-3 and TRBJ1-4, with a weak D call TRBD1 (5 bases). The CDR3 runs 16 residues. Trimming removed 2 bases at V and 6 bases at J, with 16 bases between. Germline V gene lookup returns CDR1 LGHNA and CDR2 YSLEER. This chain's CDR3 is CASSQSRGGNYEKLFF. CDR3 bases: TGCGCCAGCAGCCAATCCCGTGGGGGGAATTATGAAAAACTGTTTTTT.

V is TRBV7-8 and J is TRBJ2-3; no clear D gene. Trimming shortened V by 4 bases and J by 0 bases, and 14 bases separated the two germline ends. CDR1 and CDR2 from the germline V gene are SGHVS and FQNEAQ. The CDR3 consists of 16 residues. The CDR3 region is CASSSQRGRSTDTQYF. CDR3 DNA: TGTGCCAGCAGCTCACAAAGAGGCCGAAGCACAGATACGCAGTATTTT.

This clone was seen just once. In the same sample, other DNA sequences code for this CDR3. The chain has TRBV18 and TRBJ1-2; D remains unclear. The germline V gene encodes CDR1 KGHSH and CDR2 LQKENI. This CDR3 has 14 amino acids. V was shortened by 0 bases and J by 2 bases, with 7 bases between the two germline ends. Here the CDR3 reads CASSPPGANYGYTF. CDR3 DNA sequence: TGTGCCAGCTCACCACCGGGCGCCAACTATGGCTACACCTTC. Full variable domain (missing parts from reference TRBV18 and TRBJ1-2): NAGVMQNPRHLVRRRGQEARLRCSPMKGHSHVYWYRQLPEEGLKFMVYLQKENIIDESGMPKERFSAEFPKEGPSILRIQQVVRGDSAAYFCASSPPGANYGYTFGSGTRLTVV.

V usage is TRBV19 and J usage is TRBJ2-5; D unclear. The CDR3 has 14 residues. Trimming pared 5 bases from V and 2 bases from J, leaving 12 bases between. Germline values: CDR1 LNHDA, CDR2 SQIVND (reference sequence). CDR3 in DNA: TGTGCCAGTAGTGATGGATCGGAACAAGAGACCCAGTACTTC. It translates to CASSDGSEQETQYF. Full variable domain (outside the CDR3, taken from reference TRBV19 and TRBJ2-5): DGGITQSPKYLFRKEGQNVTLSCEQNLNHDAMYWYRQDPGQGLRLIYYSQIVNDFQKGDIAEGYSVSREKKESFPLTVTSAQKNPTAFYLCASSDGSEQETQYFGPGTRLLVL.

The CDR3 DNA sequence: TGTGCCAGCAGCTCCAGGACTAGCCCCGGGGGTGAGCAGTTCTTC. Its protein product is CASSSRTSPGGEQFF. The rearrangement links TRBV11-3 to TRBJ2-1, with TRBD2 identical over 8 bases. Unmatched junction bases numbered 11, after V lost 4 bases and J lost 9 bases. Germline V gene data show CDR1 as SGHNT and CDR2 as YENEEA. The CDR3 runs 15 residues.

The chain links TRBV27 to TRBJ2-1; D gene uncertain. The CDR3 length is 13 residues. Germline loops: CDR1 MNHEY, CDR2 SMNVEV (reference sequence). Deletions cut 2 bases from V and 8 bases from J, with 10 bases between. This CDR3 reads CASSLKFRYEQFF. The CDR3 bases are TGTGCCAGCAGTTTAAAGTTTAGATATGAGCAGTTCTTC.

CDR3 bases: TGTGCCAGTAGTCCAACCCTACGGGACCCTCGACCCCAGTACTTC. This sequence encodes CASSPTLRDPRPQYF. The chain combines TRBV19 with TRBJ2-5; possibly TRBD1 or TRBD2 for D (5 bases each). Trimming took off 5 bases at V and 9 bases at J, with 22 bases between the two ends. This CDR3 is built from 15 residues. Germline V lookup: CDR1 LNHDA, CDR2 SQIVND (reference sequence).

With respect to this clone: Compared with germline, one end of the junction differs, possibly owing to a read error. The chain recombines TRBV2 with TRBJ1-2, with D hard to call. Germline CDR1 is SNHLY and CDR2 is FYNNEI. The CDR3 is 12 residues long. CDR3: CASSEGGEGYTF. The CDR3, as DNA: TGTGCCAGCAGCGAAGGAGGAGAGGGCTACACCTTC.

The chain is built from TRBV5-1 and TRBJ2-3; TRBD2 matches at 8 bases. This CDR3 region has 17 residues. Per germline, CDR1 SGHRS and CDR2 YFSETQ. Trimming removed 0 bases from V and 2 bases from J; junction bases left unmatched: 8. The CDR3 DNA sequence: TGCGCCAGCAGCTTGGTCCCAGCGGGGGAGTTCACAGATACGCAGTATTTT. As protein: CASSLVPAGEFTDTQYF.

CDR3 DNA sequence: TGTGCCAGCAGAGGACAGGGGTGGAACGAGCAGTACTTC. Encoded protein: CASRGQGWNEQYF. The genes are TRBV2 and TRBJ2-7; 9 nucleotides agree with TRBD1. Unmatched junction bases numbered 5, after V lost 6 bases and J lost 5 bases. The length of the CDR3 is 13 residues. Germline lookup yields CDR1 SNHLY and CDR2 FYNNEI.

In its sample, this clone was seen a few times. This chain joins TRBV9 and TRBJ2-2; perhaps TRBD1 as D (6 bases). V lost 3 bases to trimming and J lost 3 bases, with 15 bases between them. The length of the CDR3 is 16 residues. Per the germline V gene, CDR1 is SGDLS and CDR2 is YYNGEE. CDR3 bases: TGTGCCAGCAGCGAGGGGGTTCCGGGGTACACCGGGGAGCTGTTTTTT. It codes for CASSEGVPGYTGELFF.

The chain has TRBV11-2 and TRBJ1-6; D remains unclear. The CDR3 sequence is 15 residues long. Trimming left V 3 bases short and J 4 bases short, with 10 bases between. The V gene's germline CDR1 is SGHAT and CDR2 FQNNGV. Here the CDR3 reads CASSFSRIYNSPLHF. DNA of the CDR3: TGTGCCAGCAGCTTTTCAAGGATTTATAATTCACCCCTCCACTTT.

This rearrangement joins TRBV5-4 to TRBJ1-6; 10 nucleotides match TRBD1. CDR1 and CDR2 (germline): SGHNT, YYREEE (reference sequence). V trimming: 4 bases; J trimming: 7 bases; junction bases outside the gene matches: 8. The CDR3 totals 16 residues. The CDR3 sequence: CASSPGGTGVNSPLHF. CDR3 sequence (DNA): TGTGCCAGCAGCCCGGGTGGGACAGGGGTAAATTCACCCCTCCACTTT.

About this clone: An end of the junction does not agree with germline; a read error may underlie this. The chain carries TRBV7-7 and TRBJ2-3, with D unclear. The CDR3 has 13 amino acids. CDR1 SSHAT and CDR2 FNYEAQ come from the germline V gene (reference sequence). CDR3 sequence (DNA): TGTGCTAGCAGCTTCGGAAGCACAGATACGCAGTATTTT. Protein sequence: CASSFGSTDTQYF. Full variable domain (outside the CDR3, taken from reference TRBV7-7 and TRBJ2-3): GAGVSQSPRYKVTKRGQDVTLRCDPISSHATLYWYQQALGQGPEFLTYFNYEAQPDKSGLPSDRFSAERPEGSISTLTIQRTEQRDSAMYRCASSFGSTDTQYFGPGTRLTVL.